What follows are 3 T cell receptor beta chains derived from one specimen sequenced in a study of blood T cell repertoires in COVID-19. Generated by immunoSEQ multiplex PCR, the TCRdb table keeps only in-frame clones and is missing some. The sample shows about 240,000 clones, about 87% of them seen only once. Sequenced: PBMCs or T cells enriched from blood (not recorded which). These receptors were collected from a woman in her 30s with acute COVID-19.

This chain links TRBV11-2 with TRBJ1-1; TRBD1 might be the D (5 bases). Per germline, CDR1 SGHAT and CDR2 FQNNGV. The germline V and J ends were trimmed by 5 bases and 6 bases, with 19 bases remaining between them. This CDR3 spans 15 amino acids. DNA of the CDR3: TGTGCCAGCAGCACCACTGGGGGTGCGGGGGCTGAAGCTTTCTTT. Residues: CASSTTGGAGAEAFF.

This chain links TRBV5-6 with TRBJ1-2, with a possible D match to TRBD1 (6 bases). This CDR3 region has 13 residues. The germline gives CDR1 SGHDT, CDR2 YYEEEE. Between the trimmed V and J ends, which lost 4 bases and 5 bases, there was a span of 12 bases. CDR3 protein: CASSPGTPYGYTF. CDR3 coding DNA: TGTGCCAGCAGCCCAGGGACACCTTATGGCTACACCTTC. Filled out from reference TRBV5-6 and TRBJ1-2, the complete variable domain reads DAGVTQSPTHLIKTRGQQVTLRCSPKSGHDTVSWYQQALGQGPQFIFQYYEEEERQRGNFPDRFSGHQFPNYSSELNVNALLLGDSALYLCASSPGTPYGYTFGSGTRLTVV.

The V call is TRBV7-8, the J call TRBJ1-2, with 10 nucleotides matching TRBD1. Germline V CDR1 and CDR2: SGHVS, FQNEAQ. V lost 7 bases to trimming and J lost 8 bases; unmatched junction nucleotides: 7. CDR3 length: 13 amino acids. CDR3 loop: CASTSGTGEGYTF. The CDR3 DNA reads TGTGCCAGCACCTCAGGGACAGGGGAGGGCTACACCTTC.